Following are 25 T cell receptor beta chains from one sample sequenced in a study of type 1 and type 2 diabetes patients. Amplification started from genomic DNA. Amplification of the beta chain CDR3 used 30 forward and 13 reverse multiplex primers. TCRdb re-analysed the multiplex PCR reads in MiXCR, keeping a single row per CDR3 protein. In the table there are about 250,000 distinct CDR3 sequences, 47% of which are singletons. The sample taken for sequencing was peripheral blood mononuclear cells (PBMCs). The receptors originated from a man younger than 30 with type 2 diabetes.

This chain joins TRBV5-1 and TRBJ1-4; D gene ambiguous. Trimming removed 4 bases at V and 4 bases at J, with 11 bases between. From germline, CDR1 is SGHRS and CDR2 YFSETQ. This CDR3 is 14 amino acids long. The CDR3 sequence is CASSRTANNEKLFF. The CDR3 DNA is TGCGCCAGCAGCAGGACTGCTAATAATGAAAAACTGTTTTTT. The full variable domain, completed using reference TRBV5-1 and TRBJ1-4, is KAGVTQTPRYLIKTRGQQVTLSCSPISGHRSVSWYQQTPGQGLQFLFEYFSETQRNKGNFPGRFSGRQFSNSRSEMNVSTLELGDSALYLCASSRTANNEKLFFGSGTQLSVL.

Only a few counts were recorded for this clonotype. The chain couples TRBV12-3 or TRBV12-4 to TRBJ2-5; D is uncertain. V gave up 1 base and J gave up 9 bases, with 9 bases separating them. The CDR3 extends over 12 amino acids. The CDR3, as DNA: TGTGCCAGCAGTTTAGAAGTTCCGCCCCAGTACTTC. This codes for CASSLEVPPQYF.

The chain is built from TRBV7-2 and TRBJ2-1; D is unclear. The DNA matches TRBJ2-7 better at its end, which makes the J call doubtful. The CDR3 sequence is 14 residues long. Germline CDR1 is SGHTA and CDR2 is FQGNSA. The DNA for the CDR3 is TGTGCCAGCAGCCCCCCGGGCCTGAATTACGAGCAGTACTTC. Amino acids: CASSPPGLNYEQYF.

Comments on this clonotype: The junction departs from the called germline gene at one end, perhaps through a read error. The J gene is TRBJ2-6, the V gene TRBV7-8; TRBD1 matches at 9 bases. Germline CDR1 SGHVS, CDR2 FQNEAQ. CDR3 size: 19 residues. The CDR3 region is CASSLERDRVTSGANILTF. The CDR3 DNA follows: TGTGCCAGCAGCTTAGAGCGGGACAGGGTAACCTCTGGGGCCAACATCCTGACTTTC. The whole variable domain, remainder taken from reference TRBV7-8 and TRBJ2-6, is GAGVSQSPRYKVAKRGQDVALRCDPISGHVSLFWYQQALGQGPEFLTYFQNEAQLDKSGLPSDRFFAERPEGSVSTLKIQRTQQEDSAVYLCASSLERDRVTSGANILTFGAGSRLTVL.

The rearrangement links TRBV5-1 to TRBJ2-3; 7 bases fit TRBD1. With V trimmed by 4 bases and J by 0 bases, 5 bases remained unmatched. The length of the CDR3 is 15 residues. Germline V gene data show CDR1 as SGHRS and CDR2 as YFSETQ. The CDR3, as DNA: TGCGCCAGCAGCCAGAGACAGGGCAGCACAGATACGCAGTATTTT. It encodes CASSQRQGSTDTQYF.

This chain links TRBV7-8 with TRBJ2-1; TRBD1 matches at 7 bases. The ends lost 0 bases at V and 4 bases at J; junction bases unmatched: 21. Germline CDR1 SGHVS, CDR2 FQNEAQ. CDR3 size: 21 residues. The CDR3 here is CASSLAGFGQGEVVGYNEQFF. The CDR3 DNA follows: TGTGCCAGCAGCTTAGCGGGTTTCGGTCAGGGGGAAGTCGTTGGGTACAATGAGCAGTTCTTC.

The chain combines TRBV5-5 with TRBJ2-7, with D uncertain. The V gene lost 4 bases and the J gene lost 2 bases, with 10 bases spanning the gap. The CDR3 runs 13 residues. CDR1 is SGHKS and CDR2 is YYEKEE in the germline V gene (reference sequence). The CDR3 DNA sequence: TGTGCCAGCAGCCCCACCCTAGCCTACGAGCAGTACTTC. This codes for CASSPTLAYEQYF.

The chain joins TRBV29-1 to TRBJ2-7, with D possibly matching TRBD1 (6 bases). Trimming took 6 bases from V and 3 from J, leaving 15 bases between them. This CDR3 is built from 13 residues. CDR1 and CDR2 from the germline V gene are SQVTM and ANQGSEA. The CDR3 here is CSVRAVGGYEQYF. Here the CDR3 DNA reads TGCAGCGTGAGGGCGGTAGGGGGCTACGAGCAGTACTTC.

The chain is built from TRBV9 and TRBJ2-6; D perhaps matches TRBD2 (5 bases). V lost 3 bases to trimming and J lost 0 bases, with 10 bases between them. CDR1 and CDR2 (germline): SGDLS, YYNGEE. The CDR3 contains 16 residues. The CDR3: CASSAGESSGANVLTF. The CDR3 bases are TGTGCCAGCAGCGCCGGGGAGAGCTCTGGGGCCAACGTCCTGACTTTC.

This clonotype was observed a few times. The chain has TRBV29-1 and TRBJ2-7, with TRBD2 as a possible D gene (6 bases). The V gene's germline CDR1 is SQVTM and CDR2 ANQGSEA. Trimming removed 5 bases at V and 3 bases at J, with 14 bases between. The CDR3 sequence is 13 residues long. The CDR3 loop reads CSVSEGSSYEQYF. CDR3 DNA: TGCAGCGTTTCGGAGGGGAGCAGCTACGAGCAGTACTTC.

This rearrangement joins TRBV29-1 to TRBJ1-4; D is undetermined. The CDR3 runs to 14 residues. CDR1 and CDR2 from the germline V gene are SQVTM and ANQGSEA. Trimming removed 4 bases from V and 8 bases from J, with 17 bases in between. This CDR3 reads CSVGPSGVGEKLFF. In DNA, the CDR3 is TGCAGCGTTGGCCCATCAGGCGTTGGAGAAAAACTGTTTTTT.

The rearrangement uses TRBV7-6 and TRBJ2-2; D is unresolved. Germline CDR1 and CDR2: SGHVS and FNYEAQ. CDR3 length equals 12 residues. Trimming removed 7 bases at V and 9 bases at J, with 12 bases between. The DNA of the CDR3 is TGTGCCAGCACCAAGGCCAGTCGGGAGCTGTTTTTT. Translating it yields CASTKASRELFF.

The chain is built from TRBV6-5 and TRBJ2-3, with D possibly being TRBD2 (5 bases). The CDR3 spans 14 residues. V lost 6 bases and J lost 5, with 15 bases in between. Germline V gives CDR1 MNHEY, CDR2 SVGAGI. The CDR3 DNA reads TGTGCCAGCAGAGGGAGTCAGCCTCGAGATACGCAGTATTTT. Translation: CASRGSQPRDTQYF.

The V gene is TRBV7-2, the J gene TRBJ2-7; D is possibly TRBD1 (6 bases). Germline-derived CDR1 and CDR2 are SGHTA and FQGNSA. This CDR3 region has 14 residues. V gave up 5 bases and J gave up 3 bases, with 14 bases separating them. The CDR3 DNA follows: TGTGCCAGCAGCGGAGTGGGGGCCTACTACGAGCAGTACTTC. Its translation: CASSGVGAYYEQYF.

DNA for the CDR3: TGTGCCAGCAGTTTAAGAGTTCTAACTGAAGCTTTCTTT. It is translated as CASSLRVLTEAFF. The V call is TRBV27, the J call TRBJ1-1, with no clear D. The ends were cut back, 2 bases at V and 5 bases at J, with 9 bases in the middle. CDR1 is MNHEY and CDR2 is SMNVEV in the germline V gene (reference sequence). CDR3 length: 13 amino acids.

The V gene is TRBV18, the J gene TRBJ2-7, with 10 bases identical to TRBD2. Trimming removed 3 bases from V and 2 bases from J; junction bases left unmatched: 7. Germline values: CDR1 KGHSH, CDR2 LQKENI. The CDR3 is 16 residues long. The CDR3 spells CASSPLSSGRAYEQYF. CDR3 sequence (DNA): TGTGCCAGCTCACCCCTATCTAGCGGGAGAGCCTACGAGCAGTACTTC.

CDR3 in amino acids: CAWSGASSYEQYF. In nucleotides, the CDR3 is TGTGCCTGGAGTGGAGCTTCGTCCTACGAGCAGTACTTC. The chain is built from TRBV4-2 and TRBJ2-7; no clear D gene. Trimming pared 11 bases from V and 1 base from J, leaving 15 bases between. The CDR3 sequence is 13 residues long. The germline CDR1 and CDR2 sequences are LGHNA and YNFKEQ.

This clonotype was recorded a few times. The rearrangement uses TRBV30 and TRBJ1-1; 9 bases match TRBD1. The germline V gene has CDR1 GTSNPN and CDR2 SVGIG (reference sequence). The CDR3 spans 12 residues. The junction had 2 bases not matched to a gene; V was cut back by 4 bases and J by 5 bases. The CDR3, as DNA: TGTGCCTGGACGGACAGGGGAACTGAAGCTTTCTTT. This encodes CAWTDRGTEAFF.

This chain connects TRBV29-1 to TRBJ2-1; 14 nucleotides match TRBD2. Germline loops: CDR1 SQVTM, CDR2 ANQGSEA. Losses at the gene ends were 6 bases for V and 10 bases for J; bases not matched to a gene: 8. The length of the CDR3 is 14 residues. The CDR3: CSVQTSGGAVEQFF. CDR3 nucleotides: TGCAGCGTACAGACTAGCGGGGGGGCCGTAGAGCAGTTCTTC.

CDR3 sequence: CASSQGTGGAGHEQYF. DNA of the CDR3: TGTGCCAGCAGCCAGGGGACAGGGGGCGCGGGACACGAGCAGTACTTC. This sequence joins TRBV5-5 and TRBJ2-7; the match to TRBD1 covers 12 bases. CDR1 and CDR2 (germline): SGHKS, YYEKEE (reference sequence). Trimming at V came to 4 bases and at J to 5 bases, leaving 10 bases not matched to a gene. This CDR3 has 16 amino acids.

The V and J genes are TRBV5-1 and TRBJ1-4; the D gene is possibly TRBD2 (5 bases). Matching the DNA end better, TRBJ2-2 makes the J call doubtful. CDR3 length: 13 residues. Germline assignment: CDR1 SGHRS and CDR2 YFSETQ. The CDR3 loop reads CASSLIVGEELFF. CDR3 nucleotides: TGCGCCAGCAGCTTGATCGTCGGGGAGGAGCTGTTTTTT.

This clonotype occurred many times. The chain uses TRBV10-3 and TRBJ2-7; D is ambiguous. This CDR3 has 11 residues. V lost 6 bases, J lost 3 bases, and 6 bases lay in between. Looked up from germline, CDR1 is ENHRY and CDR2 is SYGVKD. CDR3 bases: TGTGCCATCAGGCAGAGCTACGAGCAGTACTTC. Protein product: CAIRQSYEQYF.

This clonotype was picked up many times. This chain links TRBV10-1 with TRBJ2-7; 7 nucleotides align to TRBD2. This CDR3 has 15 amino acids. Trimming removed 0 bases from V and 1 base from J; junction bases left unmatched: 3. Germline V gene data show CDR1 as WNHNN and CDR2 as SYGVQD (reference sequence). CDR3 DNA sequence: TGCGCCAGCAGTGAGTCCTCAGCGGGATCCTACGAGCAGTACTTC. Its protein product is CASSESSAGSYEQYF.

Notes on this clonotype: A junction boundary mismatches the germline segment, possibly from a read error. The V and J genes are TRBV7-6 and TRBJ2-2; possibly TRBD1 or TRBD2 for D (5 bases each). Germline V gives CDR1 SGHVS, CDR2 FNYEAQ. The CDR3 is 15 residues long. The CDR3: CASSGRESITGKLFF. The CDR3, as DNA: TGTGCCAGCAGCGGCAGGGAAAGTATCACCGGGAAGCTGTTTTTT.

In the case of this clonotype: A much larger clonotype is one base distant, so this may be a read error. A read error is likely, as this CDR3 ends without the conserved phenylalanine or tryptophan. V usage is TRBV2 and J usage is TRBJ2-7; D is perhaps TRBD1 (5 bases). Trimming stripped 3 bases from V and 3 bases from J, with 6 bases between. The CDR3 length is 12 residues. In germline, CDR1 is SNHLY, CDR2 FYNNEI. Written as DNA, the CDR3 is TGTGCCAGCAGTGAGGACATCTACGAGCAGTACTCC. Encoded protein: CASSEDIYEQYS.